The 21 T cell receptor beta chains given below trace back to one sample, sequenced in a study of blood T cell repertoires in COVID-19. The repertoire was sequenced with immunoSEQ multiplex PCR; TCRdb's copy has only in-frame clones and lacks some. The sample lists 390,000 or so clones, 89% occurring once. Sequencing was performed on peripheral blood. Every receptor here comes from a woman in her 30s with COVID-19, enrolled during active disease.

The chain carries TRBV7-2 and TRBJ1-4; D is unresolved. The V end was cut by 5 bases, the J end by 11 bases, with 18 bases between. The CDR3 loop spans 14 amino acids. CDR1 SGHTA and CDR2 FQGNSA come from the germline V gene. The CDR3 sequence: CASSDRAGSEKLFF. The CDR3 bases are TGTGCCAGCAGCGACCGGGCGGGGAGTGAGAAACTGTTTTTT.

The chain combines TRBV7-9 with TRBJ1-6; 11 positions match TRBD1. Trimming at V came to 4 bases and at J to 9 bases, leaving 11 bases not matched to a gene. The CDR3 has 17 amino acids. In germline, CDR1 is SEHNR, CDR2 FQNEAQ (reference sequence). The CDR3 coding sequence is TGTGCCAGCAGCTCGGACAGGGGGCGCGATTTTGCTTCACCCCTCCACTTT. This gives the protein CASSSDRGRDFASPLHF.

For this clone: Because the CDR3 is missing its conserved closing phenylalanine or tryptophan, this is likely a read error. The DNA is omitted, as the CDR3 cannot be located on it reliably, and the CDR3 follows TCRdb's listing. This rearrangement joins TRBV21-1 to TRBJ1-2. TRBV21-1 is listed as a pseudogene. Including both end residues, the CDR3 is 13 amino acids long. The CDR3 sequence: CASSKAGGMGDQV.

The chain joins TRBV7-9 to TRBJ2-1, with TRBD1 as a possible D gene (6 bases). The CDR3 runs to 14 residues. Germline lookup yields CDR1 SEHNR and CDR2 FQNEAQ (reference sequence). Between the trimmed V and J ends, which lost 1 base and 5 bases, there was a span of 9 bases. In nucleotides, the CDR3 is TGTGCCAGCAGCTTAGTAACAGGGAACAATGAGCAGTTCTTC. Protein sequence: CASSLVTGNNEQFF.

Comment on this clone: Other DNA sequences from this sample encode an identical CDR3 as well. The rearrangement uses TRBV28 and TRBJ1-6; D not certain. The CDR3 contains 14 residues. V was pared by 2 bases and J by 7 bases, with 9 bases between. Germline V lookup: CDR1 MDHEN, CDR2 SYDVKM. The CDR3 DNA is TGTGCCAGCAGTTTAGGGCAGGAAAATTCACCCCTCCACTTT. Translated: CASSLGQENSPLHF.

V and J are TRBV7-9 and TRBJ1-6, with D possibly matching TRBD1 (5 bases). CDR1 is SEHNR, CDR2 FQNEAQ, per germline (reference sequence). The length of the CDR3 is 14 residues. Trimming stripped 1 base from V and 5 bases from J, with 6 bases between. The CDR3, as DNA: TGTGCCAGCAGCTTAGGGGGGGATAATTCACCCCTCCACTTT. It yields the protein CASSLGGDNSPLHF.

The chain joins TRBV7-9 to TRBJ2-3; 9 bases map to TRBD2. J was trimmed by 2 bases and V by 5 bases; bases with no gene match: 14. Germline CDR1 reads SEHNR; CDR2 reads FQNEAQ (reference sequence). This CDR3 has 18 amino acids. The CDR3 region is CASSNRARRLAVTDTQYF. CDR3 nucleotide sequence: TGTGCCAGCAGCAACCGAGCGCGGAGACTAGCGGTCACAGATACGCAGTATTTT.

In its sample, this clone was seen once. The J gene is TRBJ1-3, the V gene TRBV4-2; D gene unclear. This CDR3 is built from 17 residues. Between the trimmed V and J ends, which lost 0 bases and 4 bases, there was a span of 16 bases. Per germline, CDR1 LGHNA and CDR2 YNFKEQ. CDR3: CASSQEPRHISGNTIYF. The CDR3 nucleotides are TGTGCCAGCAGCCAAGAGCCGAGGCATATATCGGGAAACACCATATATTTT.

V usage is TRBV9 and J usage is TRBJ2-1; D might be TRBD2 (6 bases). Germline CDR1 reads SGDLS; CDR2 reads YYNGEE. With 4 bases removed from V and 5 bases from J, the gap between germline ends came to 10 bases. The CDR3 spans 13 residues. CDR3 sequence reads: CASSPRGDNEQFF. CDR3 sequence (DNA): TGTGCCAGCAGCCCCCGCGGGGACAATGAGCAGTTCTTC.

The rearrangement joins TRBV7-2 to TRBJ2-5, with D unclear. Germline CDR1 and CDR2: SGHTA and FQGNSA. The CDR3 is 14 residues long. Trimming shortened V by 0 bases and J by 5 bases, and 10 bases separated the two germline ends. The CDR3 region has the DNA TGTGCCAGCAGCTTAGCGGTGGCTTTCGAGACCCAGTACTTC. Protein product: CASSLAVAFETQYF.

V gene TRBV6-6 combines with J gene TRBJ2-7, with no clear D. V was trimmed by 5 bases and J by 2 bases, leaving 7 bases between them. The CDR3 is 12 residues long. Germline V gene lookup returns CDR1 MNHNY and CDR2 SVGAGI (reference sequence). The DNA for the CDR3 is TGTGCCAGCAGTCCCCAAACCTACGAGCAGTACTTC. It yields the protein CASSPQTYEQYF.

A remark on this clone: Other DNA sequences in this sample translate to the same CDR3. The chain carries TRBV12-3 or TRBV12-4 and TRBJ2-2, with D perhaps matching TRBD1 (5 bases). V was cut by 5 bases and J by 5 bases, with 6 bases left in between. CDR3 length: 12 residues. The CDR3 nucleotides read TGTGCCAGCAGTCAGGGAACCGGGGAGCTGTTTTTT. Translation: CASSQGTGELFF.

This chain uses TRBV6-2 or TRBV6-3 with TRBJ2-3; TRBD1 might be the D (5 bases). The CDR3 totals 18 residues. V lost 0 bases, J lost 2 bases, and 18 bases lay in between. CDR1 MNHEY and CDR2 SVGEGT come from the germline V gene. This CDR3 reads CASSYSLPRVRPTDTQYF. The DNA of the CDR3 is TGTGCCAGCAGTTACTCGCTTCCCAGGGTTAGGCCCACAGATACGCAGTATTTT.

The chain joins TRBV24-1 to TRBJ1-2; a possible D gene is TRBD1 (5 bases). Germline V lookup: CDR1 KGHDR, CDR2 SFDVKD. Trimming removed 7 bases from V and 3 bases from J, with 11 bases in between. The CDR3 has 13 amino acids. CDR3 sequence reads: CATSQGNYYGYTF. For the CDR3, the DNA is TGTGCCACCAGCCAGGGTAACTACTATGGCTACACCTTC.

CDR3 coding DNA: TGTGCCACCAGCGGGGTTATGGGCGCAGAGTACGGGGGGGATACGCAGTATTTT. Translated: CATSGVMGAEYGGDTQYF. The chain has TRBV24-1 and TRBJ2-3; 7 bases line up with TRBD2. Unmatched junction bases numbered 21, after V lost 7 bases and J lost 6 bases. The CDR3 is 18 amino acids. The V gene's germline CDR1 is KGHDR and CDR2 SFDVKD.

V gene TRBV30 combines with J gene TRBJ2-5; 10 bases line up with TRBD2. Unmatched junction bases numbered 9, after V lost 3 bases and J lost 5 bases. Looked up from germline, CDR1 is GTSNPN and CDR2 is SVGIG (reference sequence). The CDR3 covers 15 residues. The DNA for the CDR3 is TGTGCCTGGAGCCTGCTAGCGGGAGCCTTGGAGACCCAGTACTTC. Its protein is CAWSLLAGALETQYF.

V usage is TRBV9 and J usage is TRBJ2-7, with 11 positions matching TRBD2. The CDR3 runs to 14 residues. V shed 4 bases, J shed 3 bases, and the junction held 3 bases outside the gene matches. Germline lookup yields CDR1 SGDLS and CDR2 YYNGEE. CDR3 bases: TGTGCCAGCAGCCCAGGGACTAGCGGCTACGAGCAGTACTTC. Encoded protein: CASSPGTSGYEQYF.

V and J are TRBV7-6 and TRBJ2-2; 15 bases line up with TRBD2. The germline gives CDR1 SGHVS, CDR2 FNYEAQ. V was pared by 2 bases and J by 5 bases, with 6 bases of the junction left unmatched. This CDR3 has 18 residues. CDR3 coding DNA: TGTGCCAGCAGCTTATCTCCGGGACTAGCGGGGGGAACCGGGGAGCTGTTTTTT. Its translation: CASSLSPGLAGGTGELFF.

The V gene is TRBV3-1 (or the pseudogene TRBV3-2), the J gene TRBJ2-1, with unresolved D. Germline V CDR1 and CDR2: LGHDT, YNNKEL (reference sequence). The CDR3 is 16 residues long. Trimming left V 1 base short and J 5 bases short, with 15 bases between. CDR3 loop: CASSQVPLNPHNEQFF. The CDR3 DNA follows: TGTGCCAGCAGCCAAGTTCCCCTAAACCCTCACAATGAGCAGTTCTTC.

The rearrangement uses TRBV4-3 and TRBJ1-2, with 9 bases aligning to TRBD1. V lost 0 bases, J lost 2 bases, and 4 bases stayed unmatched. The CDR3 runs 16 residues. Germline assignment: CDR1 LGHNA and CDR2 YSLEER. As DNA, the CDR3 is TGCGCCAGCAGCCAAGATCCAGGGACAGGGAACTATGGCTACACCTTC. Translation: CASSQDPGTGNYGYTF.

The CDR3 nucleotides read TGTGCCAGCAGGGTAACCGGGACAGGGTCGAACGAGCAGTACTTC. Amino acid sequence: CASRVTGTGSNEQYF. The gene calls are TRBV13 and TRBJ2-7; 9 bases are a match to TRBD1. V lost 6 bases and J lost 5; bases outside the gene matches: 11. CDR3 size: 15 residues. Germline V CDR1 and CDR2: PRHDT, FYEKMQ (reference sequence).